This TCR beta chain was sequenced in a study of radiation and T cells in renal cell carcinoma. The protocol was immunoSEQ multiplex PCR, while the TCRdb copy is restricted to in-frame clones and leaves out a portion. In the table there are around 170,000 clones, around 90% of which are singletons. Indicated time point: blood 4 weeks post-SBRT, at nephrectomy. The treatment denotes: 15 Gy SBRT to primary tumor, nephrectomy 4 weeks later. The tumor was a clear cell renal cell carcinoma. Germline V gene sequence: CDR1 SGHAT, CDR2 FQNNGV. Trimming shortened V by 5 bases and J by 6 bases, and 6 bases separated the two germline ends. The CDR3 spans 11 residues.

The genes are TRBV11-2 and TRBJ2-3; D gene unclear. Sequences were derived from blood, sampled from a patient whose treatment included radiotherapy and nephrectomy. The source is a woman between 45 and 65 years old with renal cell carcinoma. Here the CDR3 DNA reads TGTGCCAGCAGCCGTACCGATACGCAGTATTTT. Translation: CASSRTDTQYF.